These 21 T cell receptor beta chains share one sample of origin, sequenced in a study of CDR3 diversity in severe acne. TCRdb independently ran MiXCR on the PCR reads; one entry per CDR3 protein. This sample has under 100,000 distinct CDR3 sequences, with about 48% found just once. The sequencing input was blood. The receptors were gathered from a male donor in good health, serving as a control.

A few counts support this clonotype. V usage is TRBV2 and J usage is TRBJ2-7, with 8 bases identical to TRBD1. Germline CDR1 and CDR2: SNHLY and FYNNEI. The CDR3 contains 15 residues. Trimming at V came to 6 bases and at J to 3 bases, leaving 10 bases not matched to a gene. The CDR3 DNA reads TGTGCCAGCAGCCCCCGGGACAGGACCAACTACGAGCAGTACTTC. It specifies CASSPRDRTNYEQYF.

The CDR3 here is CASNKGPGGQETQYF. CDR3 nucleotide sequence: TGTGCCAGCAATAAAGGGCCCGGAGGGCAAGAGACCCAGTACTTC. J is TRBJ2-5 and V is TRBV28, with D perhaps TRBD2 (6 bases). V was clipped by 7 bases and J by 2 bases, with 17 bases between them. The CDR3 loop spans 15 amino acids. CDR1 is MDHEN and CDR2 is SYDVKM in the germline V gene.

This clonotype was seen just once. This sequence joins TRBV7-2 and TRBJ2-7; TRBD2 agrees at 9 bases. Germline values: CDR1 SGHTA, CDR2 FQGNSA. This CDR3 is built from 14 residues. Trimming at V came to 0 bases and at J to 7 bases, leaving 4 bases not matched to a gene. CDR3 coding DNA: TGTGCCAGCAGCTTAGCTAGCGGGGGAAGGGAGCAGTACTTC. Its translation: CASSLASGGREQYF.

The V gene is TRBV7-9, the J gene TRBJ2-7; no definite D call. Trimming took 5 bases from V and 0 from J, leaving 8 bases between them. The CDR3 has 13 amino acids. Germline V CDR1 and CDR2: SEHNR, FQNEAQ (reference sequence). The CDR3 protein is CASSPRGSYEQYF. In DNA form, the CDR3 reads TGTGCCAGCAGCCCTCGCGGCTCCTACGAGCAGTACTTC.

This chain uses TRBV7-8 with TRBJ2-7; 9 bases map to TRBD1. Trimming cost V 1 base and J 4 bases; bases outside gene matches: 8. This CDR3 spans 16 amino acids. The germline gives CDR1 SGHVS, CDR2 FQNEAQ. CDR3 residues: CASSLVTGTGFYEQYF. The CDR3 DNA sequence: TGTGCCAGCAGCTTAGTAACCGGGACAGGGTTTTACGAGCAGTACTTC.

The chain combines TRBV7-9 with TRBJ2-7, with D unclear. The CDR3 runs 14 residues. Germline CDR1 is SEHNR and CDR2 is FQNEAQ (reference sequence). Trimming pared 1 base from V and 6 bases from J, leaving 13 bases between. CDR3 protein: CASSLVGLGAEQYF. DNA of the CDR3: TGTGCCAGCAGCTTAGTCGGTTTAGGCGCCGAGCAGTACTTC.

The chain combines TRBV5-6 with TRBJ1-3; D might be TRBD1 (5 bases). This CDR3 spans 16 amino acids. V shed 4 bases and J shed 3 bases, with 17 bases lying between them. Germline assignment: CDR1 SGHDT and CDR2 YYEEEE. The CDR3 protein is CASSLRVRDYGNTIYF. In DNA, the CDR3 is TGTGCCAGCAGCCTCAGGGTGCGGGACTATGGAAACACCATATATTTT.

This chain links TRBV7-9 with TRBJ2-7; TRBD1 aligns across 7 bases. The CDR3 length is 13 residues. Trimming cost V 2 bases and J 4 bases; bases outside gene matches: 2. CDR1 is SEHNR, CDR2 FQNEAQ, per germline (reference sequence). The CDR3 region is CASSLRTGYEQYF. The CDR3, as DNA: TGTGCCAGCAGCTTAAGGACAGGATACGAGCAGTACTTC.

The chain couples TRBV6-2 or TRBV6-3 to TRBJ1-2; 8 positions match TRBD1. From germline, CDR1 is MNHEY and CDR2 SVGEGT. V lost 6 bases to trimming and J lost 3 bases; unmatched junction nucleotides: 3. CDR3 length: 13 amino acids. CDR3 nucleotide sequence: TGTGCCAGCAGCCCGGGACAGGACTATGGCTACACCTTC. Protein: CASSPGQDYGYTF.

The chain employs TRBV5-1 and TRBJ2-7; D not certain. Trimming cost V 5 bases and J 2 bases, with 14 bases left between them. The CDR3 contains 14 residues. Per the germline V gene, CDR1 is SGHRS and CDR2 is YFSETQ. The CDR3 loop reads CASSQSADTYEQYF. The CDR3 DNA reads TGCGCCAGCAGTCAGAGCGCAGACACCTACGAGCAGTACTTC.

This clonotype was seen a single time. The gene calls are TRBV7-2 and TRBJ1-2; 10 positions agree with TRBD1. Germline CDR1 and CDR2: SGHTA and FQGNSA. The CDR3 extends over 13 amino acids. The J segment lost 9 bases and the V segment lost 8 bases, leaving 9 bases of the junction unmatched. The CDR3 reads CASGGQGPLSYTF. The CDR3 nucleotides read TGTGCCAGCGGGGGACAGGGGCCTTTGAGCTACACCTTC.

This clonotype was observed a handful of times. J is TRBJ2-5 and V is TRBV5-1; D remains ambiguous. The CDR3 has 14 amino acids. The germline V and J ends were trimmed by 2 bases and 5 bases, with 13 bases remaining between them. Looked up from germline, CDR1 is SGHRS and CDR2 is YFSETQ. CDR3 in amino acids: CASSFDGSQETQYF. DNA of the CDR3: TGCGCCAGCAGCTTCGATGGAAGTCAGGAGACCCAGTACTTC.

This clonotype has only a few counts. This chain connects TRBV7-2 to TRBJ2-7; D gene ambiguous. In germline, CDR1 is SGHTA, CDR2 FQGNSA. V lost 4 bases, J lost 2 bases, and 15 bases lay in between. The CDR3 totals 15 residues. CDR3 sequence (DNA): TGTGCCAGCAGCTCAGAAGTTGGACCCACCTACGAGCAGTACTTC. Translated: CASSSEVGPTYEQYF. Full variable domain (remainder filled in from reference TRBV7-2 and TRBJ2-7): GAGVSQSPSNKVTEKGKDVELRCDPISGHTALYWYRQSLGQGLEFLIYFQGNSAPDKSGLPSDRFSAERTGGSVSTLTIQRTQQEDSAVYLCASSSEVGPTYEQYFGPGTRLTVT.

This chain links TRBV24-1 with TRBJ1-2; 7 nucleotides agree with TRBD1. The CDR3 runs to 14 residues. Germline assignment: CDR1 KGHDR and CDR2 SFDVKD. Trimming at V came to 5 bases and at J to 8 bases, leaving 10 bases not matched to a gene. CDR3 region: CATSGSTGYKGYTF. CDR3 sequence (DNA): TGTGCCACCAGTGGATCGACAGGGTATAAGGGCTACACCTTC.

This clonotype was recorded at least ten times. The genes are TRBV6-5 and TRBJ1-5; the match to TRBD1 covers 8 bases. CDR3 length: 14 amino acids. Germline-derived CDR1 and CDR2 are MNHEY and SVGAGI. V gave up 0 bases and J gave up 7 bases; unmatched junction bases: 2. The DNA for the CDR3 is TGTGCCAGCAGTTACTCGACAGGGGACCAGCCCCAGCATTTT. This gives the protein CASSYSTGDQPQHF.

Concerning this clonotype: A much larger clone differs by one base, so this may be a read error. This chain joins TRBV5-6 and TRBJ1-1, with D hard to call. Germline lookup yields CDR1 SGHDT and CDR2 YYEEEE. V lost 0 bases to trimming and J lost 4 bases, with 13 bases between them. The CDR3 totals 15 residues. CDR3 region: CASSLVTSSSTEAFF. CDR3 DNA: TGTGCCAGCAGCTTGGTGACAAGTTCGAGCACTGAAGCTTTCTTT.

V and J are TRBV29-1 and TRBJ2-7; D remains unclear. The CDR3 extends over 12 amino acids. Trimming shortened V by 4 bases and J by 1 base, and 8 bases separated the two germline ends. Germline-derived CDR1 and CDR2 are SQVTM and ANQGSEA. As DNA, the CDR3 is TGCAGCGTTGGAATCAGTTCCTACGAGCAGTACTTC. This sequence encodes CSVGISSYEQYF.

This clonotype has at least ten counts. V usage is TRBV19 and J usage is TRBJ1-1; weak D call: TRBD1 (5 bases). CDR3 length equals 14 residues. Trimming removed 10 bases at V and 0 bases at J, with 15 bases between. Germline CDR1 reads LNHDA; CDR2 reads SQIVND (reference sequence). This CDR3 is CATKSEGLNTEAFF. In DNA, the CDR3 is TGTGCCACCAAGAGTGAGGGGTTGAACACTGAAGCTTTCTTT.

Points on this clonotype: A much larger clone differs by one base, so this may be a read error. V and J are TRBV9 and TRBJ1-5; 9 bases map to TRBD1. This CDR3 region has 14 residues. Germline-derived CDR1 and CDR2 are SGDLS and YYNGEE. The CDR3 reads CVSAIGTGSEPQHF. CDR3 DNA sequence: TGTGTCAGCGCCATAGGGACAGGGAGCGAGCCCCAGCATTTT.

The CDR3 nucleotides are TGTGCCAGCAGCCAAGTGCTAGCGGGAGGTTTTGAGCAGTACTTC. Amino acid sequence: CASSQVLAGGFEQYF. The chain couples TRBV3-1 to TRBJ2-7; 11 bases agree with TRBD2. J was trimmed by 7 bases and V by 1 base; bases with no gene match: 6. Per the germline V gene, CDR1 is LGHDT and CDR2 is YNNKEL (reference sequence). This CDR3 spans 15 amino acids.

By share of the sample, this clonotype is medium-sized (0.01 to 0.1%). The chain is built from TRBV7-2 and TRBJ1-4; possibly TRBD1 for D (6 bases). Germline CDR1 is SGHTA and CDR2 is FQGNSA. CDR3 length: 13 residues. Trimming took off 2 bases at V and 8 bases at J, with 9 bases between the two ends. As DNA, the CDR3 is TGTGCCAGCAGCTTAAGGGGGAACGAAAAACTGTTTTTT. This sequence encodes CASSLRGNEKLFF.